Listed below are T cell receptor beta chains from one sample, sequenced in a study of blood T cell repertoires in COVID-19. Generated by immunoSEQ multiplex PCR, the TCRdb table keeps only in-frame clones and is missing some. In the table there are approximately 160,000 clones, roughly 80% of which are singletons. Sequencing was performed on PBMCs or T cells enriched from blood (not recorded which). Source of these receptors: a woman in her forties or fifties who had recovered from COVID-19. CDR3s include the opening cysteine and the closing phenylalanine or tryptophan. Fields, in order: CDR3 protein, V gene, J gene.

cdr3_aa: CASSYSRTGDSPLHF; v_call: TRBV6-5; j_call: TRBJ1-6
cdr3_aa: CASSPDRSNYGYTF; v_call: TRBV11-2; j_call: TRBJ1-2
cdr3_aa: CASSPPGGDENTEAFF; v_call: TRBV4-1; j_call: TRBJ1-1
cdr3_aa: CASSLSGRASSYNEQFF; v_call: TRBV11-3; j_call: TRBJ2-1
cdr3_aa: CASSLDRGNTIYF; v_call: TRBV7-8; j_call: TRBJ1-3
cdr3_aa: CASRNRAPEQFF; v_call: TRBV12-3/TRBV12-4; j_call: TRBJ2-1
cdr3_aa: CASSLTAGNSPLHF; v_call: TRBV5-6; j_call: TRBJ1-6
cdr3_aa: CASSLGVQGTIQETQYF; v_call: TRBV5-1; j_call: TRBJ2-5
cdr3_aa: CASSVRDRGPYGYTF; v_call: TRBV19; j_call: TRBJ1-2
cdr3_aa: CASSLTGVQSPLHF; v_call: TRBV7-9; j_call: TRBJ1-6
cdr3_aa: CASSRQGRGYTF; v_call: TRBV3-1/TRBV3-2; j_call: TRBJ1-2
cdr3_aa: CASSTGGAYNEQFF; v_call: TRBV7-3; j_call: TRBJ2-1
cdr3_aa: CASRGGTNEQFF; v_call: TRBV6-5; j_call: TRBJ2-1
cdr3_aa: CASSPSREGYGYTF; v_call: TRBV18; j_call: TRBJ1-2
cdr3_aa: CASSLVWGVVKDTQYF; v_call: TRBV7-9; j_call: TRBJ2-3
cdr3_aa: CASTPWGRPGSTDTQYF; v_call: TRBV19; j_call: TRBJ2-3
cdr3_aa: CASSPIWDRGRQEPQHF; v_call: TRBV4-1; j_call: TRBJ1-5
cdr3_aa: CASSIFGGADTEAFF; v_call: TRBV19; j_call: TRBJ1-1
cdr3_aa: CASSSSLASTDTQYF; v_call: TRBV7-3; j_call: TRBJ2-3
cdr3_aa: CASSLVLQETQYF; v_call: TRBV5-4; j_call: TRBJ2-5
cdr3_aa: CASSRQETQYF; v_call: TRBV12-3/TRBV12-4; j_call: TRBJ2-5
cdr3_aa: CASSPRVGRDSPLHF; v_call: TRBV7-6; j_call: TRBJ1-6
cdr3_aa: CASSISGFQETQYF; v_call: TRBV19; j_call: TRBJ2-5
cdr3_aa: CASSYEREGNEQFF; v_call: TRBV5-6; j_call: TRBJ2-1
cdr3_aa: CAWRARVRNTEAFF; v_call: TRBV30; j_call: TRBJ1-1
cdr3_aa: CASRSAGSTGNTIYF; v_call: TRBV21-1; j_call: TRBJ1-3
cdr3_aa: CASTHSPQGINTEAFF; v_call: TRBV7-8; j_call: TRBJ1-1
cdr3_aa: CASSAILRAQQETQYF; v_call: TRBV7-9; j_call: TRBJ2-5
cdr3_aa: CASSPDPARGNEKLFF; v_call: TRBV18; j_call: TRBJ1-4
cdr3_aa: CAWRRTAATQYF; v_call: TRBV30; j_call: TRBJ2-5